This T cell receptor beta chain was identified in a study of shared clonotypes between healthy human individuals. Overall study findings and caveats: Rarefaction exposed incomplete sorted-subset sequencing despite large depth.

Original analysis: Junction-only immunoSEQ sequences carried no quality scores, so filtering differed. The protocol was immunoSEQ multiplex PCR, while the TCRdb copy is restricted to in-frame clones and leaves out a portion. V and J calls plus clone size are reproduced from that table; the DNA served to infer D and trimming. The profile shows about 2.4 million clones, around 90% of them singletons. The CDR3 extends over 11 amino acids. Germline V CDR1 and CDR2: LNHDA, SQIVND (reference sequence). V lost 8 bases and J lost 5, with 6 bases in between. On this clone itself: Its antigen is unknown.

This TCR was sampled from a man in his late teens or twenties in good health. V gene TRBV19 combines with J gene TRBJ2-2, with D hard to call. The specimen sequenced was naive CD4+ T cells sorted from blood. Subset given: CD45RA+ positively selected. The CDR3 is CASASTGELFF. The CDR3 region has the DNA TGTGCCAGTGCCTCAACCGGGGAGCTGTTTTTT.